These T cell receptor beta chains were read from a single sample in a study of T cells after yellow fever vaccination. One entry per CDR3 protein, called by TCRdb with MiXCR from the 5' RACE reads. The sample contains some 320,000 distinct CDR3 sequences, around 10% of which appear only once. Here the sequenced sample was CD4+ T cells sorted from PBMCs, taken 5 days after the yellow fever booster vaccination. The source of these receptors is a man younger than 35 who received the YFV17D yellow fever vaccine. CDR3s include the opening cysteine and the closing phenylalanine or tryptophan. A D gene is named only where the DNA matches it firmly. Clone sizes are given selectively: once, few, many, or a class where the clone is expanded.

v_gene: TRBV18
j_gene: TRBJ2-2
abundance: few
d_gene: NA
CDR3aa: CASSQLPGTGELFF

v_gene: TRBV4-3
j_gene: TRBJ2-7
abundance: many
d_gene: TRBD2
CDR3aa: CASSQEGLRGEQYF

v_gene: TRBV4-3
j_gene: TRBJ2-2
abundance: few
d_gene: TRBD2
CDR3aa: CASSPRTRGDWTGELFF

v_gene: TRBV18
j_gene: TRBJ2-5
abundance: few
d_gene: NA
CDR3aa: CASSPRSFQETQYF

v_gene: TRBV12-3/TRBV12-4
j_gene: TRBJ1-5
abundance: NA
d_gene: NA
CDR3aa: CASGTYSNQPQHF

v_gene: TRBV7-9
j_gene: TRBJ1-2
abundance: many
d_gene: NA
CDR3aa: CASTRDVRPGYTF

v_gene: TRBV18
j_gene: TRBJ1-5
abundance: few
d_gene: NA
CDR3aa: CASSPLVWQPQHF

v_gene: TRBV9
j_gene: TRBJ2-3
abundance: NA
d_gene: NA
CDR3aa: CASSRVRVGAADTQYF

v_gene: TRBV12-3/TRBV12-4
j_gene: TRBJ2-7
abundance: many
d_gene: NA
CDR3aa: CASSLGGEYSEQYF

v_gene: TRBV18
j_gene: TRBJ2-1
abundance: many
d_gene: TRBD2
CDR3aa: CASSPPQRGGGEQFF

v_gene: TRBV7-2
j_gene: TRBJ1-2
abundance: NA
d_gene: NA
CDR3aa: CASSPGQLHGYTF

v_gene: TRBV7-6
j_gene: TRBJ1-1
abundance: few
d_gene: TRBD1
CDR3aa: CASTAGQIMNTEAFF

v_gene: TRBV5-1
j_gene: TRBJ2-1
abundance: NA
d_gene: NA
CDR3aa: CASSPLAPSSYNEQFF

v_gene: TRBV10-3
j_gene: TRBJ2-3
abundance: NA
d_gene: TRBD2
CDR3aa: CAIRRTSGDFTDTQYF

v_gene: TRBV11-2
j_gene: TRBJ1-5
abundance: few
d_gene: NA
CDR3aa: CASSQDRIQPQHF

v_gene: TRBV9
j_gene: TRBJ1-4
abundance: NA
d_gene: NA
CDR3aa: CASSVEIGEHEKLFF

v_gene: TRBV18
j_gene: TRBJ2-7
abundance: few
d_gene: NA
CDR3aa: CASSLRGNSYEQYF

v_gene: TRBV7-3
j_gene: TRBJ2-1
abundance: NA
d_gene: TRBD2
CDR3aa: CASSFSGAYNEQFF

v_gene: TRBV14
j_gene: TRBJ2-5
abundance: NA
d_gene: TRBD2
CDR3aa: CASSQGRLAGAETQYF

v_gene: TRBV4-2
j_gene: TRBJ2-1
abundance: few
d_gene: TRBD2
CDR3aa: CASSLSTSGGYNEQFF

v_gene: TRBV7-2
j_gene: TRBJ2-3
abundance: NA
d_gene: NA
CDR3aa: CASSLRLATDTQYF

v_gene: TRBV14
j_gene: TRBJ1-1
abundance: NA
d_gene: NA
CDR3aa: CASSRGTFTEAFF

v_gene: TRBV11-2
j_gene: TRBJ1-1
abundance: many
d_gene: TRBD1
CDR3aa: CASSLGQGGTEAFF

v_gene: TRBV9
j_gene: TRBJ2-1
abundance: NA
d_gene: NA
CDR3aa: CASSVGSSAGLAEQFF

v_gene: TRBV19
j_gene: TRBJ2-7
abundance: NA
d_gene: TRBD1
CDR3aa: CASTRTGVGEQYF

v_gene: TRBV29-1
j_gene: TRBJ2-3
abundance: few
d_gene: NA
CDR3aa: CSVDRAYTDTQYF

v_gene: TRBV6-6
j_gene: TRBJ1-3
abundance: NA
d_gene: NA
CDR3aa: CASSLANTIYF

v_gene: TRBV7-2
j_gene: TRBJ1-2
abundance: many
d_gene: NA
CDR3aa: CASSLVGWLSNGYTF

v_gene: TRBV24-1
j_gene: TRBJ1-1
abundance: few
d_gene: NA
CDR3aa: CATSDLPTGPNTEAFF

v_gene: TRBV10-3
j_gene: TRBJ2-2
abundance: many
d_gene: NA
CDR3aa: CANRGTENTGELFF